These T cell receptor beta chains were read from a single sample in a study of STAT5B mutations in CD4+ large granular lymphocyte leukemia. Using immunoSEQ multiplex PCR, the repertoire was profiled, and TCRdb retains in-frame clones only, with some absent. Of tens of thousands of clones listed, roughly 80% are singletons. Material: CD4+ T cells from blood buffy coats. These receptors all come from a human donor in good health. CDR3s leave out the opening cysteine and the closing phenylalanine or tryptophan. The D gene is left open where the match is weak. Expanded clones get a size class; other rows say once, few or many, or leave the size out.

v_gene	d_gene	j_gene	abundance	CDR3aa
TRBV18	.	TRBJ1-2	.	ASSPDMPGYT
TRBV6-6	.	TRBJ1-2	few	ASSMDPNYGYT
TRBV4-2	TRBD2	TRBJ2-7	.	ASSLSGGILYEQY
TRBV14	.	TRBJ2-7	.	ASSVRGEQY
TRBV7-6	TRBD2	TRBJ2-4	.	ASSLQSHRGGGKNIQY
TRBV6-5	.	TRBJ2-5	.	ASTGETQY
TRBV18	TRBD1	TRBJ1-3	.	ASRTGQGSGNTIY
TRBV7-9	.	TRBJ2-5	.	ASSLGLDRETQY
TRBV2	.	TRBJ1-5	.	ASSAGVRISNQPQH
TRBV18	.	TRBJ2-7	.	ASSPGSSGYEQY
TRBV7-9	.	TRBJ2-5	.	ASSLPRGGQY
TRBV9	.	TRBJ2-7	.	ASSPRTPRGEQY
TRBV6-4	.	TRBJ2-5	.	ASSDGDPKETQY
TRBV7-9	TRBD2	TRBJ2-3	.	ASSLGGGVTDTQY
TRBV5-3	TRBD1	TRBJ2-2	.	ARSRGQGVTGELF
TRBV5-8	TRBD2	TRBJ2-3	.	ASSPQRTSGDTQY
TRBV27	.	TRBJ2-7	once	ASSLPGRGVYEQY
TRBV5-1	TRBD2	TRBJ2-3	.	ASSLGGGLSTDTQY
TRBV5-1	.	TRBJ1-3	.	ASSLEPSSGNTIY
TRBV10-3	TRBD1	TRBJ1-1	.	AIGQGVSDTEAF
TRBV5-1	TRBD2	TRBJ2-7	.	ASSSVDWTSYEQY
TRBV10-2	TRBD1	TRBJ1-4	.	ASSDTGGRNEKLF
TRBV4-2	TRBD2	TRBJ2-3	.	ASSQDGLAGETSTDTQY
TRBV2	TRBD1	TRBJ1-3	.	ASRLTGDPSGNTIY
TRBV19	.	TRBJ1-1	.	ASSDPGREAEAF
TRBV11-2	.	TRBJ1-2	.	ASSPLEWGRYGYT
TRBV6-4	.	TRBJ1-1	.	ASSGQEGTEAF
TRBV27	TRBD1	TRBJ1-6	few	ASSFGTGGSSYNSPLH
TRBV29-1	.	TRBJ1-1	.	SASGRMNTEAF
TRBV11-2	.	TRBJ2-2	.	ASSGVSVFGELF
TRBV7-6	.	TRBJ2-2	.	ASSARYDRPPAYTGELF
TRBV7-9	TRBD1	TRBJ1-3	.	ASSSRQGPGNTIY
TRBV6-1	TRBD1	TRBJ2-3	.	ASSERDRVADTQY
TRBV19	.	TRBJ1-2	.	ASSDRLGGYT
TRBV18	.	TRBJ1-4	.	ASSPGATNEKLF
TRBV30	TRBD1	TRBJ1-1	few	AWSMTGDAF
TRBV5-1	TRBD1	TRBJ1-1	.	ASSFGTGGRNTEAF
TRBV10-2	.	TRBJ1-5	few	ASSKQGDGNQPQH
TRBV30	TRBD1	TRBJ2-7	.	AWTGGYEQY
TRBV5-1	.	TRBJ2-3	.	ASSEDTDTQY
TRBV5-1	.	TRBJ2-1	.	ASSFISGAKTEQF
TRBV6-5	.	TRBJ2-3	.	ASSYNAGTGEDTQY